This entry describes one T cell receptor beta chain. The data were taken from a study of CD8+ T cells in alopecia areata. CDR1 GTSNPN and CDR2 SVGIG come from the germline V gene (reference sequence). With 2 bases removed from V and 1 base from J, the gap between germline ends came to 11 bases. The CDR3 has 15 residues. The authors extracted RNA and reverse transcribed it into cDNA as the sequencing template. TCRdb keeps only in-frame clones here, not all; method: immunoSEQ multiplex PCR. This table holds approximately 180,000 clones, 63% found once. Peripheral blood samples and lesional scalp punch biopsies were obtained from alopecia areata patients.

The TCR originated in a human donor with alopecia areata. The V gene is TRBV30, the J gene TRBJ2-2; no reliable D call. The specimen was CD4+ T cells sorted from blood, collected at week 0. CDR3 sequence: CAWSPSLGNTGELFF. In DNA, the CDR3 is TGTGCCTGGAGTCCCTCCTTAGGGAACACCGGGGAGCTGTTTTTT.